One and the same sample provided the 9 T cell receptor beta chains below, sequenced in a study of regulatory T cells in long-lasting Graves disease. Construction of TCR beta libraries relied on iRepertoire HTBI primers and on Arm-PCR targeting CDR3 regions. TCRdb re-derived calls from the multiplex PCR reads in MiXCR, one entry per CDR3 protein. The top ten clones hold approximately 9.6% of a sample with roughly 520,000 distinct CDR3 sequences, around 12% of them seen once. Time point reported: newly diagnosed GD, antithyroid drugs for less than 3 months. Isolated PBMC RNA provided the starting material for the TCR library. These data were likewise used in another study, on T cells in Graves' hyperthyroidism and ophthalmopathy.

Material: peripheral blood mononuclear cells (PBMCs), obtained at new diagnosis, from a patient treated with antithyroid drugs. These receptors originate from a woman between 25 and 40 years old with Graves disease.

This clonotype was recorded a few times. This chain joins TRBV20-1 and TRBJ2-7, with D perhaps matching TRBD2 (6 bases). The CDR3 is made up of 12 amino acids. Between the trimmed V and J ends, which lost 5 bases and 5 bases, there was a span of 13 bases. Germline V gene lookup returns CDR1 DFQATT and CDR2 SNEGSKA (reference sequence). The CDR3 DNA sequence: TGCAGTGCTTACGGGGGAGGCCACGAGCAGTACTTC. It codes for CSAYGGGHEQYF.

This clonotype was found many times. V usage is TRBV12-3 or TRBV12-4 and J usage is TRBJ1-2; possibly TRBD1 for D (5 bases). Trimming cost V 5 bases and J 5 bases, with 15 bases left between them. The CDR3 consists of 14 residues. The CDR3 coding sequence is TGTGCCAGCAGTGGGATGGACACCAGATATGGCTACACCTTC. It encodes CASSGMDTRYGYTF.

In its sample, this clonotype was seen a few times. The chain uses TRBV20-1 and TRBJ2-7; D might be TRBD1 (7 bases). Between the trimmed V and J ends, which lost 6 bases and 3 bases, there was a span of 18 bases. The length of the CDR3 is 14 residues. Germline V CDR1 and CDR2: DFQATT, SNEGSKA (reference sequence). CDR3 sequence reads: CSAGGGAAHYEQYF. Written as DNA, the CDR3 is TGCAGTGCAGGAGGGGGCGCGGCCCACTACGAGCAGTACTTC.

This clonotype was picked up a small number of times. The gene calls are TRBV10-2 and TRBJ2-2; 7 positions agree with TRBD2. Germline V gives CDR1 WSHSY, CDR2 SAAADI. V trimming: 4 bases; J trimming: 3 bases; junction bases outside the gene matches: 11. CDR3 length: 17 residues. CDR3 sequence (DNA): TGCGCCAGCAGTGGCCAACTAGCGTTTCCCTACACCGGGGAGCTGTTTTTT. Amino acids: CASSGQLAFPYTGELFF.

This clonotype occurred many times. The J gene is TRBJ2-7, the V gene TRBV11-2; 14 bases fit TRBD2. V lost 5 bases and J lost 4; bases outside the gene matches: 7. The length of the CDR3 is 16 residues. Germline V CDR1 and CDR2: SGHAT, FQNNGV. The CDR3 sequence: CASSTGLAGARYEQYF. As DNA, the CDR3 is TGTGCCAGCAGCACGGGACTAGCGGGAGCTAGGTACGAGCAGTACTTC.

This clonotype was seen a handful of times. The V gene is TRBV20-1, the J gene TRBJ2-2; D unclear. The CDR3 is 15 amino acids. V lost 3 bases and J lost 2, with 13 bases in between. The germline V gene has CDR1 DFQATT and CDR2 SNEGSKA (reference sequence). The CDR3: CSARVPKGNTGELFF. The CDR3 DNA reads TGCAGTGCTAGGGTTCCAAAGGGAAACACCGGGGAGCTGTTTTTT.

This clonotype was detected many times. The chain carries TRBV29-1 and TRBJ1-3, with D uncertain. This CDR3 has 12 residues. Germline CDR1 reads SQVTM; CDR2 reads ANQGSEA. V lost 5 bases and J lost 0, with 5 bases in between. The CDR3 DNA follows: TGCAGCGTTCGATTCTCTGGAAACACCATATATTTT. It translates to CSVRFSGNTIYF.

This clonotype has more than one count but fewer than ten. This chain uses TRBV30 with TRBJ1-2, with D perhaps TRBD1 (5 bases). The germline V gene encodes CDR1 GTSNPN and CDR2 SVGIG (reference sequence). This CDR3 is built from 11 residues. The V end lost 2 bases, the J end lost 8 bases, and 9 bases lay between the germline ends. CDR3 residues: CAWSPGLGYTF. The CDR3 region has the DNA TGTGCCTGGAGTCCAGGGCTCGGCTACACCTTC.

This clonotype was observed at least ten times. V is TRBV19 and J is TRBJ1-1, with D unresolved. CDR1 and CDR2 (germline): LNHDA, SQIVND (reference sequence). V was trimmed by 3 bases and J by 1 base, leaving 6 bases between them. The CDR3 extends over 13 amino acids. For the CDR3, the DNA is TGTGCCAGTAGTATCGGAGGGAACACTGAAGCTTTCTTT. This gives the protein CASSIGGNTEAFF.